A selection of T cell receptor beta chains follows, all from one sample in a study of blood T cell repertoires in COVID-19. Method: immunoSEQ multiplex PCR; TCRdb's copy keeps in-frame clones and lacks some. The table lists 220,000 or so clones, roughly 80% of them singletons, with about 1.3% in the top ten. The sequencing sample was made of PBMCs or T cells enriched from blood (not recorded which). The origin of the receptors is a woman aged 40 to 55 with acute COVID-19. Both conserved end residues are part of each CDR3. D genes are given only for firm matches. For some rows the clone size is stated as once, few or many, or as a class when expanded; others skip it.

J: TRBJ1-2; V: TRBV5-5; D: TRBD1; size: few; CDR3: CASSLAGRGQYGYTF; DNA: TGTGCCAGCAGCTTAGCCGGCAGGGGACAGTATGGCTACACCTTC
J: TRBJ1-2; V: TRBV21-1; D: -; size: -; CDR3: CAHWTEYGYTF; DNA: TGTGCCCACTGGACAGAATATGGCTACACCTTC
J: TRBJ2-7; V: TRBV18; D: -; size: -; CDR3: CASSSQGNEQYF; DNA: TGTGCCAGCTCATCTCAGGGTAACGAGCAGTACTTC
J: TRBJ1-2; V: TRBV10-1; D: -; size: -; CDR3: CAPQGINYGYTF; DNA: TGCGCCCCTCAGGGTATTAACTATGGCTACACCTTC
J: TRBJ1-1; V: TRBV28; D: TRBD1; size: -; CDR3: CASSLGRTGGDAEAFF; DNA: TGTGCCAGCAGTCTCGGGCGGACAGGGGGCGACGCTGAAGCTTTCTTT
J: TRBJ2-7; V: TRBV9; D: -; size: -; CDR3: CASSFGLRGEQYF; DNA: TGTGCCAGCAGTTTCGGGTTACGGGGCGAGCAGTACTTC
J: TRBJ2-3; V: TRBV6-2/TRBV6-3; D: TRBD2; size: -; CDR3: CASSPPLAGDTDTQYF; DNA: TGTGCCAGCAGTCCCCCCCTAGCGGGGGACACAGATACGCAGTATTTT
J: TRBJ2-3; V: TRBV11-2; D: TRBD2; size: -; CDR3: CASRVLAGGSTDTQYF; DNA: TGTGCCAGCAGGGTACTAGCGGGAGGTTCCACAGATACGCAGTATTTT
J: TRBJ2-2; V: TRBV9; D: TRBD1; size: -; CDR3: CASSVGLGQGNTGELFF; DNA: TGTGCCAGCAGCGTAGGGCTCGGACAGGGAAACACCGGGGAGCTGTTTTTT
J: TRBJ1-2; V: TRBV24-1; D: TRBD1; size: -; CDR3: CATSDRLQGSGYTF; DNA: TGTGCCACCAGTGACAGACTACAGGGGAGCGGCTACACCTTC
J: TRBJ2-7; V: TRBV10-1; D: TRBD1; size: -; CDR3: CASSPGGEYEQYF; DNA: TGCGCCAGCAGTCCAGGGGGCGAATACGAGCAGTACTTC
J: TRBJ2-4; V: TRBV6-2/TRBV6-3; D: -; size: -; CDR3: CASSYAPGTKNIQYF; DNA: TGTGCCAGCAGTTACGCTCCCGGGACCAAAAACATTCAGTACTTC
J: TRBJ1-6; V: TRBV27; D: -; size: -; CDR3: CASSFSDSRRSNNSPLHF; DNA: TGTGCCAGCAGTTTTTCAGATTCCCGCCGCAGTAATAATTCACCCCTCCACTTT
J: TRBJ1-2; V: TRBV18; D: -; size: once; CDR3: CASSQRTLRGYTF; DNA: TGTGCCAGCTCACAACGCACCCTAAGAGGCTACACCTTC
J: TRBJ1-1; V: TRBV10-3; D: TRBD1; size: few; CDR3: CAIQGDRGNTEAFF; DNA: TGTGCCATCCAAGGGGACAGGGGAAACACTGAAGCTTTCTTT
J: TRBJ2-1; V: TRBV28; D: TRBD1; size: -; CDR3: CASSPGQADYNEQFF; DNA: TGTGCCAGCAGCCCCGGACAGGCGGACTACAATGAGCAGTTCTTC
J: TRBJ2-2; V: TRBV7-2; D: -; size: few; CDR3: CASTLKGIGELFF; DNA: TGTGCCAGCACCCTAAAGGGGATCGGGGAGCTGTTTTTT
J: TRBJ2-1; V: TRBV19; D: TRBD2; size: -; CDR3: CASSITGGLAGVNEQFF; DNA: TGTGCCAGTAGTATAACAGGAGGGCTAGCGGGAGTCAATGAGCAGTTCTTC
J: TRBJ2-7; V: TRBV30; D: TRBD1; size: -; CDR3: CAWDRGDSYEQYF; DNA: TGTGCCTGGGACAGGGGTGACTCCTACGAGCAGTACTTC
J: TRBJ1-2; V: TRBV2; D: -; size: -; CDR3: CASGRGAQGYTF; DNA: TGTGCCAGCGGTCGGGGGGCGCAAGGCTACACCTTC
J: TRBJ1-5; V: TRBV9; D: TRBD1; size: -; CDR3: CASSKGQTNQPQHF; DNA: TGTGCCAGCAGCAAGGGACAGACCAATCAGCCCCAGCATTTT
J: TRBJ2-3; V: TRBV5-1; D: -; size: -; CDR3: CASSQKPPIDTQYF; DNA: TGCGCCAGCAGCCAAAAGCCGCCGATAGATACGCAGTATTTT
J: TRBJ2-1; V: TRBV5-1; D: -; size: -; CDR3: CASSLGTEPYNEQFF; DNA: TGCGCCAGCAGCTTGGGGACAGAACCTTACAATGAGCAGTTCTTC
J: TRBJ1-5; V: TRBV9; D: TRBD1; size: -; CDR3: CASSVMDRGNQPQHF; DNA: TGTGCCAGCAGCGTAATGGACAGGGGCAATCAGCCCCAGCATTTT
J: TRBJ1-5; V: TRBV5-1; D: -; size: -; CDR3: CASTSTTGQSSNQPQHF; DNA: TGCGCCAGCACCTCTACTACAGGGCAATCTAGCAATCAGCCCCAGCATTTT
J: TRBJ1-6; V: TRBV6-5; D: TRBD1; size: -; CDR3: CAGSPTGNSPLHF; DNA: TGTGCCGGGAGTCCGACAGGGAATTCACCCCTCCACTTT
J: TRBJ1-1; V: TRBV6-5; D: -; size: -; CDR3: CASSSLSEAFF; DNA: TGTGCCAGCAGTTCCCTCTCGGAAGCTTTCTTT
J: TRBJ1-6; V: TRBV5-6; D: TRBD1; size: few; CDR3: CASPSLGTGWNSPLHF; DNA: TGTGCCAGCCCAAGCTTAGGGACAGGGTGGAATTCACCCCTCCACTTT
J: TRBJ1-2; V: TRBV20-1; D: -; size: -; CDR3: CSVDSYGYTF; DNA: TGCAGTGTAGACAGCTATGGCTACACCTTC
J: TRBJ2-3; V: TRBV18; D: TRBD2; size: -; CDR3: CASSRGGPLTDTQYF; DNA: TGTGCCAGCTCACGCGGGGGGCCCTTGACAGATACGCAGTATTTT
J: TRBJ1-6; V: TRBV10-3; D: TRBD1; size: -; CDR3: CAHRDRGGNSPLHF; DNA: TGTGCCCACAGGGACAGGGGGGGCAATTCACCCCTCCACTTT
J: TRBJ2-1; V: TRBV7-8; D: TRBD2; size: -; CDR3: CASSPLLAGGNNEQFF; DNA: TGTGCCAGCAGCCCTCTACTAGCGGGAGGGAACAATGAGCAGTTCTTC
J: TRBJ2-7; V: TRBV28; D: TRBD2; size: -; CDR3: CASSSTSGTSYEQYF; DNA: TGTGCCAGCAGTTCGACTAGCGGGACCTCCTACGAGCAGTACTTC
J: TRBJ2-3; V: TRBV19; D: -; size: once; CDR3: CASSTGTAHRDTQYF; DNA: TGTGCCAGTAGTACCGGGACTGCCCACCGGGATACGCAGTATTTT
J: TRBJ2-5; V: TRBV7-9; D: TRBD1; size: once; CDR3: CASSRIRDRGPEETQYF; DNA: TGTGCCAGCAGCCGGATCCGGGACAGGGGGCCGGAGGAGACCCAGTACTTC
J: TRBJ1-6; V: TRBV7-8; D: TRBD1; size: few; CDR3: CASSLAGQRNSPLHF; DNA: TGTGCCAGCAGCTTGGCGGGACAGAGAAATTCACCCCTCCACTTT
J: TRBJ1-4; V: TRBV24-1; D: -; size: -; CDR3: CATSEKGANEKLFF; DNA: TGTGCCACAAGTGAGAAAGGGGCGAATGAAAAACTGTTTTTT
J: TRBJ1-2; V: TRBV7-2; D: TRBD1; size: -; CDR3: CASSLARTLGGWGYTF; DNA: TGTGCCAGCAGCTTAGCGCGGACTTTAGGGGGCTGGGGCTACACCTTC
J: TRBJ1-1; V: TRBV19; D: -; size: -; CDR3: CASSPGGPNTEAFF; DNA: TGTGCCAGTAGCCCGGGGGGGCCGAACACTGAAGCTTTCTTT
J: TRBJ1-5; V: TRBV9; D: TRBD1; size: -; CDR3: CASSPGQGHQPQHF; DNA: TGTGCCAGCAGCCCGGGACAGGGGCATCAGCCCCAGCATTTT
J: TRBJ2-7; V: TRBV18; D: -; size: -; CDR3: CASSPPGVGEQYF; DNA: TGTGCCAGCTCACCCCCAGGGGTAGGCGAGCAGTACTTC
J: TRBJ2-2; V: TRBV19; D: -; size: -; CDR3: CASSLQSGSGGTGELFF; DNA: TGTGCCAGTAGTCTACAATCGGGATCGGGTGGAACCGGGGAGCTGTTTTTT